This is a list of T cell receptor beta chains from one sample in a study of response to subunit inactivated influenza vaccine. TCRdb analysed the RT-PCR reads with MiXCR anew, one entry per CDR3 protein. Among 500,000 to 600,000 distinct CDR3 sequences listed, approximately 17% were seen once. The source was CD4+ T cells sorted from PBMCs, collected roughly 24 months after vaccination. The source of these receptors is a man aged 50-75 years who received an inactivated influenza vaccine. Both conserved end residues are trimmed from each CDR3. Only some rows state a clone size, as once, few, many or a class for expanded clones.

clone size	J gene	V gene	CDR3 length	CDR3 protein
few	TRBJ2-1	TRBV6-5	14	ASSYRTSGGDNEQF
NA	TRBJ2-1	TRBV4-1	15	ASSQEIRGKRGNEQF
NA	TRBJ2-5	TRBV28	14	ASSSPGTSGQETQY
NA	TRBJ1-1	TRBV12-3/TRBV12-4	11	ASSWTIDTEAF
NA	TRBJ2-1	TRBV3-1	11	ASSQGAQNEQF
few	TRBJ1-3	TRBV7-2	10	ASNDPGNTIY
few	TRBJ2-5	TRBV7-2	13	ASSQGPGRGETQY
NA	TRBJ2-5	TRBV15	10	ATSRDRSTQY
NA	TRBJ2-2	TRBV20-1	13	SASPGGRNTGELF
few	TRBJ1-5	TRBV12-3/TRBV12-4	10	ASSFPGRPQH
many	TRBJ1-1	TRBV12-3/TRBV12-4	12	ASSFGGANTEAF
NA	TRBJ2-6	TRBV9	15	ASSVRGGNSGANVLT
NA	TRBJ2-7	TRBV29-1	14	SVEELRLAGTYEQY
few	TRBJ2-6	TRBV7-2	13	ASSTRESGANVLT
many	TRBJ2-5	TRBV23-1	13	ASSQKTDKKETQY
NA	TRBJ2-3	TRBV5-1	13	ASSFASGPTDTQY
once	TRBJ2-2	TRBV20-1	14	SARSLGGTNTGELF
NA	TRBJ2-5	TRBV29-1	10	SSEMRGETQY
many	TRBJ2-5	TRBV2	12	ASSGPMGHETQY
NA	TRBJ2-3	TRBV10-3	10	AISGLHDTQY
few	TRBJ1-3	TRBV6-4	18	ASSTGGGRDGRVSGNTIY
NA	TRBJ2-1	TRBV7-9	14	ASSSRTSGPYNEQF
NA	TRBJ2-5	TRBV6-2/TRBV6-3	14	ASSPGTGGTQETQY
few	TRBJ2-3	TRBV9	14	ASSVDEGASTDTQY
NA	TRBJ2-3	TRBV6-2/TRBV6-3	12	ASIPSGREDTQY
many	TRBJ1-2	TRBV7-9	13	ASSPRGRGSWGYT
few	TRBJ2-1	TRBV6-1	13	ASSDRGQGGNEQF
NA	TRBJ2-5	TRBV24-1	13	ATSDGGQGKETQY
NA	TRBJ1-5	TRBV10-2	13	ASSGGQYSNQPQH